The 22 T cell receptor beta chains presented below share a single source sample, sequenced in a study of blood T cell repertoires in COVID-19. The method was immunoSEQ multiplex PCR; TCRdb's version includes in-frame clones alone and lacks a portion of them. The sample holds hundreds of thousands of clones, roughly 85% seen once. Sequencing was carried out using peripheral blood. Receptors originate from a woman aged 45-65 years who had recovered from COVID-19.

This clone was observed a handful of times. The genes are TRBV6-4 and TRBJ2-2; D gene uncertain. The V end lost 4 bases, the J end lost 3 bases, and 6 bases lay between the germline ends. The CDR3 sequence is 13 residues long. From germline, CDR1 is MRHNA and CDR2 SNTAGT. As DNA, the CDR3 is TGTGCCAGCAGTGGATCGGACACCGGGGAGCTGTTTTTT. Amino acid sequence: CASSGSDTGELFF.

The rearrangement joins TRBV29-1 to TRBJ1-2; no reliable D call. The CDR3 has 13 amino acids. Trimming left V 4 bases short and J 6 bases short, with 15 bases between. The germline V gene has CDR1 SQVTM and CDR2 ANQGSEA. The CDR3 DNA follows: TGCAGCGTTGGCCACGGGAGGATCGATGGCTACACCTTC. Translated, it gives CSVGHGRIDGYTF. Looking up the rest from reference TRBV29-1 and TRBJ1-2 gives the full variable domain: SAVISQKPSRDICQRGTSLTIQCQVDSQVTMMFWYRQQPGQSLTLIATANQGSEATYESGFVIDKFPISRPNLTFSTLTVSNMSPEDSSIYLCSVGHGRIDGYTFGSGTRLTVV.

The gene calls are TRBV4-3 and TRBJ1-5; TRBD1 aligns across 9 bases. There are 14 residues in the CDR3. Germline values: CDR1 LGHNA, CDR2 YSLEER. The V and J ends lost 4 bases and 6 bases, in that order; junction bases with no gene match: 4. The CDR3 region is CASSPGTGSQPQHF. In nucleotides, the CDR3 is TGCGCCAGCAGCCCTGGGACAGGGAGTCAGCCCCAGCATTTT.

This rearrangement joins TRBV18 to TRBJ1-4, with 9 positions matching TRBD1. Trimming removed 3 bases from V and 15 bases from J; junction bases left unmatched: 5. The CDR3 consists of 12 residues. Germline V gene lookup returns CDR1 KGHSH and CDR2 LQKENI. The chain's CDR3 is CASSPGDRAVFF. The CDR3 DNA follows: TGTGCCAGCTCACCTGGGGACAGGGCCGTGTTTTTT.

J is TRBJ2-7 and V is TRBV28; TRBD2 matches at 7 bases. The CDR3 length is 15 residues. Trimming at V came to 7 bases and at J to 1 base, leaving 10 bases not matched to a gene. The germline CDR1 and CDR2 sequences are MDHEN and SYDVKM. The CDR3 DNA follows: TGTGCCAGCAATCCCGGGGGGACGCTTTCCTACGAGCAGTACTTC. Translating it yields CASNPGGTLSYEQYF.

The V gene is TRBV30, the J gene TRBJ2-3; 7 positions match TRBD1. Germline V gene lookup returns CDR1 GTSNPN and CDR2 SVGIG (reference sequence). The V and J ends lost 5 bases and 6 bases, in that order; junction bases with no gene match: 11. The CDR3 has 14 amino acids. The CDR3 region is CAWGLRDRVDTQYF. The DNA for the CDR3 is TGTGCCTGGGGCCTCCGGGACAGAGTCGATACGCAGTATTTT. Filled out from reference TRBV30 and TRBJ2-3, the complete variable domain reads SQTIHQWPATLVQPVGSPLSLECTVEGTSNPNLYWYRQAAGRGLQLLFYSVGIGQISSEVPQNLSASRPQDRQFILSSKKLLLSDSGFYLCAWGLRDRVDTQYFGPGTRLTVL.

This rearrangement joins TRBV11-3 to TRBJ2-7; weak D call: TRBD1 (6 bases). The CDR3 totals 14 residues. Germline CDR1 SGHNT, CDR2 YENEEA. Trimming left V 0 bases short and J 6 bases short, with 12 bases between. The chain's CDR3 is CASSLDLLGAEQYF. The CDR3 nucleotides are TGTGCCAGCAGCTTAGATCTTCTGGGGGCCGAGCAGTACTTC.

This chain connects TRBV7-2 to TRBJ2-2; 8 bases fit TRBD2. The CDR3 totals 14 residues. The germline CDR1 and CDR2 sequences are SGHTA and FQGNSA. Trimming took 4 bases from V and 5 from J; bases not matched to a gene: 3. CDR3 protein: CASSSSGRTGELFF. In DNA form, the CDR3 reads TGTGCCAGCAGCTCGAGCGGGAGAACCGGGGAGCTGTTTTTT.

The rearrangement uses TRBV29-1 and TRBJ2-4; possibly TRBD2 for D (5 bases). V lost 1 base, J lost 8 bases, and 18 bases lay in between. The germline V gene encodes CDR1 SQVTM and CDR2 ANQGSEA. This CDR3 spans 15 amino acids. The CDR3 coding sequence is TGCAGCGTTGAAGCCCAACTAGGGCCCGGGGACATTCAGTACTTC. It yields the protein CSVEAQLGPGDIQYF.

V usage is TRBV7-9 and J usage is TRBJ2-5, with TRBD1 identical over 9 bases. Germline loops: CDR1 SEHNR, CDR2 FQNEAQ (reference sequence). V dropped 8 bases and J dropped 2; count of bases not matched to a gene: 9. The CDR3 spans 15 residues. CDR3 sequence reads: CASGPGTGLQETQYF. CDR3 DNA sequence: TGTGCCAGCGGTCCAGGGACAGGGCTACAAGAGACCCAGTACTTC.

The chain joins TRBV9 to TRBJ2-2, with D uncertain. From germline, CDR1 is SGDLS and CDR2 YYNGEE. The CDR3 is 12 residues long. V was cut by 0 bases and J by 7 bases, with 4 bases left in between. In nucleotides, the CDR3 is TGTGCCAGCAGCGTAGGTCTCGGGGAGCTGTTTTTT. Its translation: CASSVGLGELFF. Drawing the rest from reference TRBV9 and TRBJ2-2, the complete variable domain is DSGVTQTPKHLITATGQRVTLRCSPRSGDLSVYWYQQSLDQGLQFLIQYYNGEERAKGNILERFSAQQFPDLHSELNLSSLELGDSALYFCASSVGLGELFFGEGSRLTVL.

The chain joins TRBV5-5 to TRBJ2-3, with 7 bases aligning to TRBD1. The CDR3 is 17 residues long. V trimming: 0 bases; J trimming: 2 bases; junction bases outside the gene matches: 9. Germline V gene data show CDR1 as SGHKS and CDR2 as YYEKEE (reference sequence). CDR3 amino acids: CASSLVGQTPSTDTQYF. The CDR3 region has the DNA TGTGCCAGCAGCTTGGTGGGACAGACCCCCTCCACAGATACGCAGTATTTT. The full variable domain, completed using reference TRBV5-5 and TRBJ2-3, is DAGVTQSPTHLIKTRGQQVTLRCSPISGHKSVSWYQQVLGQGPQFIFQYYEKEERGRGNFPDRFSARQFPNYSSELNVNALLLGDSALYLCASSLVGQTPSTDTQYFGPGTRLTVL.

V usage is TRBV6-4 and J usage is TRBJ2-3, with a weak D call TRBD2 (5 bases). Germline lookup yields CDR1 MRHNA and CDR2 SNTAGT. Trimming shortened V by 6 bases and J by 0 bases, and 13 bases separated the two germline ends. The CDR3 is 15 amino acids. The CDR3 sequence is CASRAEGSSTDTQYF. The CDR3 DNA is TGTGCCAGCAGAGCAGAGGGTTCTAGCACAGATACGCAGTATTTT.

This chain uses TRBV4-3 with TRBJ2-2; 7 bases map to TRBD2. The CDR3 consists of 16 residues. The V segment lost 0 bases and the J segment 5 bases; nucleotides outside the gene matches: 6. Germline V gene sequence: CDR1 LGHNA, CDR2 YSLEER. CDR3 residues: CASSQDRRGGTGELFF. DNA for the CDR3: TGCGCCAGCAGCCAAGATAGGAGGGGAGGGACCGGGGAGCTGTTTTTT.

The CDR3 loop is CASRAPTRSNQPQHF. The CDR3 nucleotides are TGTGCCAGCAGGGCCCCGACCAGGAGCAATCAGCCCCAGCATTTT. V gene TRBV6-6 combines with J gene TRBJ1-5, with D unclear. Trimming stripped 6 bases from V and 1 base from J, with 13 bases between. CDR3 length: 15 residues. The germline gives CDR1 MNHNY, CDR2 SVGAGI (reference sequence).

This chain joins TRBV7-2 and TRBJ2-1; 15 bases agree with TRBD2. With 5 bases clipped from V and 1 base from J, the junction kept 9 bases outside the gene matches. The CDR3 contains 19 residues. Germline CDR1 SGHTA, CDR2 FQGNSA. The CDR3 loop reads CASSHSGGLAGGSYNEQFF. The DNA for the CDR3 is TGTGCCAGCAGCCATTCTGGGGGACTAGCGGGAGGATCCTACAATGAGCAGTTCTTC.

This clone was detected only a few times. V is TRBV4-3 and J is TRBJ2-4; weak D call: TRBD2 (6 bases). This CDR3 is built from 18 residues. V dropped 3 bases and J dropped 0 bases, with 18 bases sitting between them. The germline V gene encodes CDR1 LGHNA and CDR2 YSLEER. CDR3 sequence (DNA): TGCGCCAGCAGCCAGGGATTAGCGGATTCCCTAGCCAAAAACATTCAGTACTTC. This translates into CASSQGLADSLAKNIQYF.

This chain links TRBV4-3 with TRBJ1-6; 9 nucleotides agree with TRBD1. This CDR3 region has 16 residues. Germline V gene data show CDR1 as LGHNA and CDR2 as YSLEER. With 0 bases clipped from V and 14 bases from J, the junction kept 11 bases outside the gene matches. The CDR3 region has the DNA TGCGCCAGCAGCCAAGATACCGGGACAGGGAGGAATTCCCTCCACTTT. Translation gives CASSQDTGTGRNSLHF.

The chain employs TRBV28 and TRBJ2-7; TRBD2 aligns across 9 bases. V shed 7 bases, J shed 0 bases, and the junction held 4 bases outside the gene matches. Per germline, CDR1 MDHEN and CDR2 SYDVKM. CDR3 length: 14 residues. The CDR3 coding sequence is TGTGCCAGCATAGGAGCGGGGGGCTCCTACGAGCAGTACTTC. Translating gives CASIGAGGSYEQYF.

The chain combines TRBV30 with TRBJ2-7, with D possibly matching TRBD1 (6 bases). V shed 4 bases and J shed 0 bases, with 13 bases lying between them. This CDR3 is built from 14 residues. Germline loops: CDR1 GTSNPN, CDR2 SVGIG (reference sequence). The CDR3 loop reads CAWIPLDSSYEQYF. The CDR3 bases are TGTGCCTGGATTCCTCTGGACAGCTCCTACGAGCAGTACTTC. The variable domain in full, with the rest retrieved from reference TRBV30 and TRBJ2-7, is SQTIHQWPATLVQPVGSPLSLECTVEGTSNPNLYWYRQAAGRGLQLLFYSVGIGQISSEVPQNLSASRPQDRQFILSSKKLLLSDSGFYLCAWIPLDSSYEQYFGPGTRLTVT.

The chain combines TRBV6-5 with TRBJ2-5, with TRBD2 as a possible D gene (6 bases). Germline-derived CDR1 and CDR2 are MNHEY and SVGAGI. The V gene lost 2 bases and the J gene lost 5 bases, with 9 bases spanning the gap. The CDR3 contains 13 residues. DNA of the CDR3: TGTGCCAGCAGTTACGGGGGGTGGGAGACCCAGTACTTC. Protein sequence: CASSYGGWETQYF.

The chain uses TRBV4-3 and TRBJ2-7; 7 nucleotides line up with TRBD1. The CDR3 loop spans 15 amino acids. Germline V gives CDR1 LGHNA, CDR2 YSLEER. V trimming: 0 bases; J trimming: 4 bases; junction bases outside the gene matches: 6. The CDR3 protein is CASSQEGYRGYEQYF. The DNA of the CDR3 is TGCGCCAGCAGCCAAGAAGGGTACAGGGGTTACGAGCAGTACTTC.